Listed below are T cell receptor beta chains from one sample, sequenced in a study of T cells in Graves' hyperthyroidism and ophthalmopathy. TCRdb reprocessed the multiplex PCR reads with MiXCR, giving one entry per CDR3 protein. The table has under 300,000 distinct CDR3 sequences, roughly 15% seen once. Sequencing was performed on blood. The source is a woman in her fifties or sixties with Graves' hyperthyroidism that later progressed to Graves' ophthalmopathy. Both conserved end residues are trimmed from each CDR3. Size tells how often a clone was seen (once, few, many) or the class of an expanded clone, and some rows leave it out.

TRBV11-2	TRBJ2-1	many	ASSLNPGGNNNEQF
TRBV12-3/TRBV12-4	TRBJ2-3	many	ASTLLATDTQY
TRBV20-1	TRBJ2-3	many	SAPGSSPDTQY
TRBV7-2	TRBJ2-1	many	ASSSQPAGVGEQF
TRBV5-1	TRBJ1-5	few	ASSLAGQANQPQH
TRBV6-2/TRBV6-3	TRBJ1-5	-	ASNGPYPTRPQH
TRBV7-2	TRBJ2-3	-	ASSLERPDTQY
TRBV29-1	TRBJ2-5	-	SVGEGQVQETQY
TRBV19	TRBJ2-1	-	ASSTSGRGNEQF
TRBV10-3	TRBJ2-1	-	AISERAGRSYNEQF
TRBV6-1	TRBJ2-5	many	ASRKRTGIGQETQY
TRBV6-1	TRBJ2-7	few	ASSAWAREQY
TRBV9	TRBJ2-1	few	ASSESLAGDNEQF
TRBV5-1	TRBJ2-1	few	ASSRTPGIETTKEQF
TRBV19	TRBJ1-1	many	ASSSPRTMNTEAF
TRBV15	TRBJ2-5	many	ATSRDIGTGAPQY
TRBV20-1	TRBJ2-7	many	SARDGTSDEQY
TRBV2	TRBJ1-2	-	ASSADGTARGYT
TRBV3-1	TRBJ1-4	-	ASSQESGTGIEKLF